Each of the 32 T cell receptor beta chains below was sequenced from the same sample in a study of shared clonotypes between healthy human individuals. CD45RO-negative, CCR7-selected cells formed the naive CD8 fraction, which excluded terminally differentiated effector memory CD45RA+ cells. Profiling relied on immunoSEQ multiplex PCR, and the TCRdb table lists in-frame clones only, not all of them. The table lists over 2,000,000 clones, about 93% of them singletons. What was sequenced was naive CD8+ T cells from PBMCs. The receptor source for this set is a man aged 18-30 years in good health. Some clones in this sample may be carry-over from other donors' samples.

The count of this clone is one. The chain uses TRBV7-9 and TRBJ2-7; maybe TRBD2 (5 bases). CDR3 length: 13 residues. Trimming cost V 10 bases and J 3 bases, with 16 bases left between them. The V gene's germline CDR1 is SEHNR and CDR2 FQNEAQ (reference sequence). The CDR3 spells CATRSDYDYEQYF. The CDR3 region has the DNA TGTGCCACCCGATCTGACTATGACTACGAGCAGTACTTC.

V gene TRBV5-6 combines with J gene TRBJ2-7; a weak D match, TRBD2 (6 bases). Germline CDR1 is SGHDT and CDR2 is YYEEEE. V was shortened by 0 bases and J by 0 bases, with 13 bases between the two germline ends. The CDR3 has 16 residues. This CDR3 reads CASSLGRVIGSYEQYF. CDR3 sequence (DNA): TGTGCCAGCAGCTTGGGGAGGGTCATTGGCTCCTACGAGCAGTACTTC.

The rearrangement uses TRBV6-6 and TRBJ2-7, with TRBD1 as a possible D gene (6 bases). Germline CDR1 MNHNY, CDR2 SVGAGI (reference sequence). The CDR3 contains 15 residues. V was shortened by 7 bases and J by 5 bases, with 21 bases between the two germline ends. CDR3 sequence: CASTAFGRGKNEQYF. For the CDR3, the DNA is TGTGCCAGCACTGCCTTTGGCAGGGGTAAAAACGAGCAGTACTTC.

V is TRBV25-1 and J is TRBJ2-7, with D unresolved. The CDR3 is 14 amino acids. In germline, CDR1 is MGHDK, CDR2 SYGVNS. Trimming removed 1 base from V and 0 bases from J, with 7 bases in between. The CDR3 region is CASSEFGYSYEQYF. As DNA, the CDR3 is TGTGCCAGCAGTGAATTTGGATACTCCTACGAGCAGTACTTC.

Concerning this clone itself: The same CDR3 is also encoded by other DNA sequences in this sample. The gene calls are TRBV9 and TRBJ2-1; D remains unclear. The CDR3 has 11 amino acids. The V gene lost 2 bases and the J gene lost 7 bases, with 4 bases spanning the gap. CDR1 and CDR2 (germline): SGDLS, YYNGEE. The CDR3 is CASSVRNEQFF. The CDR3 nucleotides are TGTGCCAGCAGCGTGAGGAATGAGCAGTTCTTC.

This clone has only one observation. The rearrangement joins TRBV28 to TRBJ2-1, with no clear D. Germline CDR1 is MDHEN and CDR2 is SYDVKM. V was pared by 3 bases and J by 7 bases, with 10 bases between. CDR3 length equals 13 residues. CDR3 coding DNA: TGTGCCAGCAGTTTTGGATTCGGGAATGAGCAGTTCTTC. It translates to CASSFGFGNEQFF. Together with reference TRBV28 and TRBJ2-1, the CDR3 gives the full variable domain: DVKVTQSSRYLVKRTGEKVFLECVQDMDHENMFWYRQDPGLGLRLIYFSYDVKMKEKGDIPEGYSVSREKKERFSLILESASTNQTSMYLCASSFGFGNEQFFGPGTRLTVL.

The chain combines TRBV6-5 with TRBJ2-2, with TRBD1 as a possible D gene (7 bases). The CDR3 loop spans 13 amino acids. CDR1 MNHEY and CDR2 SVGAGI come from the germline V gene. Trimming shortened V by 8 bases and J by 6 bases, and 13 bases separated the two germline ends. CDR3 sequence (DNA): TGTGCCAGCCATACAGGGGAGGCCGGGGAGCTGTTTTTT. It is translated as CASHTGEAGELFF.

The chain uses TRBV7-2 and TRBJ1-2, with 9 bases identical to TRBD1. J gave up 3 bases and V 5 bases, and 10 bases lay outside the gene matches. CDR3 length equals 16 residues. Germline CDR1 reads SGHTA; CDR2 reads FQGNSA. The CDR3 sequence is CASSPGTGIPHYGYTF. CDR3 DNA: TGTGCCAGCAGCCCCGGGACAGGGATTCCCCACTATGGCTACACCTTC.

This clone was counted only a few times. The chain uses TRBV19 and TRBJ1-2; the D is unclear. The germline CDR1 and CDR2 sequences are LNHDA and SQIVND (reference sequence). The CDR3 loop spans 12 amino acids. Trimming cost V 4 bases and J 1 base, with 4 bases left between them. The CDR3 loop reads CASSTDNYGYTF. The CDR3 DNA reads TGTGCCAGTAGTACGGATAACTATGGCTACACCTTC.

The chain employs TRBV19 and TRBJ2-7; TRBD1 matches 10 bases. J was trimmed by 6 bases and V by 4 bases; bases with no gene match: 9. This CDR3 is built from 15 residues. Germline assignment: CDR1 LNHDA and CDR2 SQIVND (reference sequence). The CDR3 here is CASSTRDRGPLEQYF. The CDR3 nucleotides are TGTGCCAGTAGTACAAGGGACAGGGGACCGCTCGAGCAGTACTTC.

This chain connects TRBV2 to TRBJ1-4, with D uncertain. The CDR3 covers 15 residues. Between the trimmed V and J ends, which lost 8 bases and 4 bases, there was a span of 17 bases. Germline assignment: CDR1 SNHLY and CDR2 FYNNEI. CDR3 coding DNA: TGTGCCAGCGGCCCCCGGGCAGGCTTTAATGAAAAACTGTTTTTT. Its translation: CASGPRAGFNEKLFF.

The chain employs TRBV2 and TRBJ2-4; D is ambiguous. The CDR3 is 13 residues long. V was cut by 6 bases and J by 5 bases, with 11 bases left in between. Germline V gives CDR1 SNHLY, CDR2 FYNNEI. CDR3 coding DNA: TGTGCCAGCAGAGGCCTTACCCAAAACATTCAGTACTTC. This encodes CASRGLTQNIQYF.

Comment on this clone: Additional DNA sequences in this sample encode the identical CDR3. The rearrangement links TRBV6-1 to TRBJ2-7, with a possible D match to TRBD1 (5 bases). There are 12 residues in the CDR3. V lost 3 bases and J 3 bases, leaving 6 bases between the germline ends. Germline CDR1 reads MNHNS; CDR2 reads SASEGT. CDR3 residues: CASSDRGYEQYF. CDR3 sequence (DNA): TGTGCCAGCAGTGATAGGGGCTACGAGCAGTACTTC.

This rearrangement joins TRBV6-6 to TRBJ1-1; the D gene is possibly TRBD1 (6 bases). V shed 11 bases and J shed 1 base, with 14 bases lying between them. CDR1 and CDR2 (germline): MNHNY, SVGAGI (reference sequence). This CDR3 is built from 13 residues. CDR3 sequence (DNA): TGTGCCGCCGGGGGGGCGAAGAACACTGAAGCTTTCTTT. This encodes CAAGGAKNTEAFF.

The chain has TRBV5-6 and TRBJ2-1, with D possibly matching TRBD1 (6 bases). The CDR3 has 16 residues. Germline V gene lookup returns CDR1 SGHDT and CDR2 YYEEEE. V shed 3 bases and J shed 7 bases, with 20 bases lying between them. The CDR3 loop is CASSYRWDILLNEQFF. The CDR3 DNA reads TGTGCCAGCAGCTACCGGTGGGACATACTGTTAAATGAGCAGTTCTTC.

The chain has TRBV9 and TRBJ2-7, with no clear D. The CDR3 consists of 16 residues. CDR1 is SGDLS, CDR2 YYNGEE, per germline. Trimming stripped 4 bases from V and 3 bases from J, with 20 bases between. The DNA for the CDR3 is TGTGCCAGCAGCCCCCACACCGGGCCCTCCGGCTACGAGCAGTACTTC. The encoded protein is CASSPHTGPSGYEQYF. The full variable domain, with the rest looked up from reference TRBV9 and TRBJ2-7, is DSGVTQTPKHLITATGQRVTLRCSPRSGDLSVYWYQQSLDQGLQFLIQYYNGEERAKGNILERFSAQQFPDLHSELNLSSLELGDSALYFCASSPHTGPSGYEQYFGPGTRLTVT.

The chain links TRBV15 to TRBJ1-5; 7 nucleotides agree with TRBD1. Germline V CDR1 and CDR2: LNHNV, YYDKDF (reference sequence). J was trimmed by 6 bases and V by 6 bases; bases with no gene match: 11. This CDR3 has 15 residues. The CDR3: CATSWGRQGAQPQHF. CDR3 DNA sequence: TGTGCCACCAGTTGGGGAAGACAGGGAGCTCAGCCCCAGCATTTT.

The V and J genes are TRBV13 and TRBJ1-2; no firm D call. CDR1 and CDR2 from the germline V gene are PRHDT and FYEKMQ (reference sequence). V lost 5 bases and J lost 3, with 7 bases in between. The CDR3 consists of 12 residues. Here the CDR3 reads CASSPDYYGYTF. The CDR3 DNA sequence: TGTGCCAGCAGCCCCGACTACTATGGCTACACCTTC. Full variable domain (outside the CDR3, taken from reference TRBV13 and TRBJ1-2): AAGVIQSPRHLIKEKRETATLKCYPIPRHDTVYWYQQGPGQDPQFLISFYEKMQSDKGSIPDRFSAQQFSDYHSELNMSSLELGDSALYFCASSPDYYGYTFGSGTRLTVV.

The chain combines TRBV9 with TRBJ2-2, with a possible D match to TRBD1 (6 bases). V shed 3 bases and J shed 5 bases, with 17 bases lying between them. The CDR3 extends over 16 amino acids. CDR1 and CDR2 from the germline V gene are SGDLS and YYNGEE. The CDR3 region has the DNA TGTGCCAGCAGCGGATGGCCGAAAGGGGGTACCGGGGAGCTGTTTTTT. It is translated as CASSGWPKGGTGELFF.

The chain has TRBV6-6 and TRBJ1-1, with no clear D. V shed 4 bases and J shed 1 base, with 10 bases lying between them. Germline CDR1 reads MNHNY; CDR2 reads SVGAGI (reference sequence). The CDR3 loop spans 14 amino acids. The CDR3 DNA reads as TGTGCCAGCAGTTCTACTGTAAAGAACACTGAAGCTTTCTTT. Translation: CASSSTVKNTEAFF.

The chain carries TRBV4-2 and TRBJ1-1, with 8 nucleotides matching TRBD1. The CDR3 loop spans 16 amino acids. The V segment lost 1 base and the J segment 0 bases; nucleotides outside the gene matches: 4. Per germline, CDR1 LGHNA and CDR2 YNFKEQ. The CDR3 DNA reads TGTGCCAGCAGCCAAGCAAGGACAGGGCTGAACACTGAAGCTTTCTTT. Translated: CASSQARTGLNTEAFF.

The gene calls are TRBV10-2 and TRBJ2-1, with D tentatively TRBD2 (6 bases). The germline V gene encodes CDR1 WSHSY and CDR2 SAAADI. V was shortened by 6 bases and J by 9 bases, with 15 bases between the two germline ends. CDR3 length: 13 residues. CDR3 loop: CASSAGRMSEQFF. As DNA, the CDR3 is TGCGCCAGCAGCGCGGGACGCATGTCTGAGCAGTTCTTC.

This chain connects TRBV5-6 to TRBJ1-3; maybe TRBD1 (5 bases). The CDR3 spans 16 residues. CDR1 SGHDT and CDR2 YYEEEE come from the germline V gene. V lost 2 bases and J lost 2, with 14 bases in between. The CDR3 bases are TGTGCCAGCAGCTTAGGGGTCGCGGCGCCTGGAAACACCATATATTTT. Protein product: CASSLGVAAPGNTIYF.

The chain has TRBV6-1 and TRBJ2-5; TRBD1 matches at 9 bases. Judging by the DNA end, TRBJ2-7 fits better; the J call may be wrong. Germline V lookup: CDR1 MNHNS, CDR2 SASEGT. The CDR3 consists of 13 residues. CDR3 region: CASSDRTGVEQYF. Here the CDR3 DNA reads TGTGCCAGCAGTGACCGGACAGGGGTCGAGCAGTACTTC.

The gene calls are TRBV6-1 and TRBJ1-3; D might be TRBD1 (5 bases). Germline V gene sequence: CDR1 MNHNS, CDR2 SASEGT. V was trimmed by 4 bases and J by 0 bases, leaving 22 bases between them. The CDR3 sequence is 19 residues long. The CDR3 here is CASSAFIRVREGSGNTIYF. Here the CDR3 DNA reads TGTGCCAGCAGTGCTTTCATCAGGGTTAGGGAAGGCTCTGGAAACACCATATATTTT.

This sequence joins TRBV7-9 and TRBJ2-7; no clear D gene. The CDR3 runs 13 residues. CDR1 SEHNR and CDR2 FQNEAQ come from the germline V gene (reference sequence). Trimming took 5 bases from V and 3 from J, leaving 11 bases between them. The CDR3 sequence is CASSPRHFYEQYF. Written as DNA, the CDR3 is TGTGCCAGCAGCCCGCGCCATTTCTACGAGCAGTACTTC.

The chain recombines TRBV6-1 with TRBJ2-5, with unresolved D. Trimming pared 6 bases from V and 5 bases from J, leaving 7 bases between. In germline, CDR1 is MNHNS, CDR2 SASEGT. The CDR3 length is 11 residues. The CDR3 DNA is TGTGCCAGCAGATACACGGAGACCCAGTACTTC. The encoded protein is CASRYTETQYF.

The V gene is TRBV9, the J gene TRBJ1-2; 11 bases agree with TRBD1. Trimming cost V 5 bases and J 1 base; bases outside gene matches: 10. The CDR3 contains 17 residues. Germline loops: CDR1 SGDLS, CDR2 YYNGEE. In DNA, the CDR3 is TGTGCCAGCAGTCATGGGACAGGGGGAGAGAATAACTATGGCTACACCTTC. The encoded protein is CASSHGTGGENNYGYTF.

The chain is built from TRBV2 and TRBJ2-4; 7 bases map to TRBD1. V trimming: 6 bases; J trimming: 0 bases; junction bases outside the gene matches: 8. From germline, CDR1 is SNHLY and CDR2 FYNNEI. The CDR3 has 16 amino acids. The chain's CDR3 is CASSLDRELAKNIQYF. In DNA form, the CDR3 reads TGTGCCAGCAGCCTAGACAGGGAACTAGCCAAAAACATTCAGTACTTC. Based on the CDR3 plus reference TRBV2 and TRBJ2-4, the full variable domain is EPEVTQTPSHQVTQMGQEVILRCVPISNHLYFYWYRQILGQKVEFLVSFYNNEISEKSEIFDDQFSVERPDGSNFTLKIRSTKLEDSAMYFCASSLDRELAKNIQYFGAGTRLSVL.

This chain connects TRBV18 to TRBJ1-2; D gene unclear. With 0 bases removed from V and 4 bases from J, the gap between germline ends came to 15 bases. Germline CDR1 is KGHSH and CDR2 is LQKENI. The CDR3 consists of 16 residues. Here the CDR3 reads CASSPPGDGVGYGYTF. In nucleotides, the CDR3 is TGTGCCAGCTCACCACCAGGTGATGGGGTTGGCTATGGCTACACCTTC. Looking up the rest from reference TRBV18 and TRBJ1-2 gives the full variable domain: NAGVMQNPRHLVRRRGQEARLRCSPMKGHSHVYWYRQLPEEGLKFMVYLQKENIIDESGMPKERFSAEFPKEGPSILRIQQVVRGDSAAYFCASSPPGDGVGYGYTFGSGTRLTVV.

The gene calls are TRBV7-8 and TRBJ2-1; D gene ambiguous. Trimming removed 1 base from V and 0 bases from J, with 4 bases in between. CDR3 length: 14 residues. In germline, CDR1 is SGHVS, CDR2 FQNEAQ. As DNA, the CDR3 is TGTGCCAGCAGCTTAGTTTTCTCCTACAATGAGCAGTTCTTC. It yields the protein CASSLVFSYNEQFF.

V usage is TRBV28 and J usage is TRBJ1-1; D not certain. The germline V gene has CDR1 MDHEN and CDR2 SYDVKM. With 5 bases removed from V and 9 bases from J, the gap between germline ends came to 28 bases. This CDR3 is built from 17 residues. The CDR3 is CASSPGLGGLYSPKAFF. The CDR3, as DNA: TGTGCCAGCAGTCCCGGCCTAGGTGGATTATACTCCCCCAAAGCTTTCTTT.